These T cell receptor beta chains were read from a single sample in a study of CD4 T cell repertoires in COVID-19. Repertoires were generated with immunoSEQ multiplex PCR, while TCRdb's copy carries only in-frame clones and drops some. The sample includes tens of thousands of clones, around 87% of them seen just once. This specimen consisted of central memory CD4+ T cells from blood, obtained before the COVID-19 pandemic. The receptor source for this set is a human donor who had COVID-19. Both conserved end residues are part of each CDR3. The D gene is left open where the match is weak. Clone size is shown for a subset of rows, as once, few, many or a class of expanded clone.

J: TRBJ1-5
size: -
V: TRBV19
D: -
CDR3: CASSLQTGTMGQPQHF
DNA: TGTGCCAGTAGTCTGCAAACAGGGACAATGGGTCAGCCCCAGCATTTT

J: TRBJ1-1
size: -
V: TRBV5-1
D: TRBD1
CDR3: CASAPGTGLNTEAFF
DNA: TGCGCCAGCGCCCCGGGGACAGGGCTGAACACTGAAGCTTTCTTT

J: TRBJ2-7
size: -
V: TRBV5-6
D: TRBD2
CDR3: CASSSGLAVSYEQYF
DNA: TGTGCCAGCAGCTCGGGACTAGCGGTCTCCTACGAGCAGTACTTC

J: TRBJ2-2
size: -
V: TRBV7-3
D: TRBD2
CDR3: CASSSPFSGGDGELFF
DNA: TGTGCCAGCAGCTCCCCCTTTAGCGGGGGCGACGGGGAGCTGTTTTTT

J: TRBJ1-5
size: -
V: TRBV6-1
D: -
CDR3: CASSEARGEAQPQHF
DNA: TGTGCCAGCAGTGAAGCGCGGGGGGAGGCTCAGCCCCAGCATTTT

J: TRBJ1-2
size: -
V: TRBV6-5
D: -
CDR3: CASYYNYGYTF
DNA: TGTGCCAGCTACTATAACTATGGCTACACCTTC

J: TRBJ2-5
size: -
V: TRBV15
D: -
CDR3: CATSSDIQTQYF
DNA: TGTGCCACCAGCAGTGACATCCAGACCCAGTACTTC

J: TRBJ1-1
size: -
V: TRBV5-1
D: TRBD1
CDR3: CASSLRPTGVSTEAFF
DNA: TGCGCCAGCAGCTTAAGGCCGACAGGGGTCAGTACTGAAGCTTTCTTT

J: TRBJ1-5
size: few
V: TRBV5-8
D: TRBD1
CDR3: CASSATGDSYNQPQHF
DNA: TGTGCCAGCAGCGCAACAGGGGATAGCTACAATCAGCCCCAGCATTTT

J: TRBJ1-2
size: few
V: TRBV4-1
D: -
CDR3: CASSRITEGGDYGYTF
DNA: TGCGCCAGCAGCCGGATCACGGAAGGAGGGGACTATGGCTACACCTTC

J: TRBJ2-5
size: -
V: TRBV5-4
D: -
CDR3: CASSPSGGYQETQYF
DNA: TGTGCCAGCAGCCCCTCCGGCGGTTACCAAGAGACCCAGTACTTC

J: TRBJ1-5
size: -
V: TRBV28
D: TRBD1
CDR3: CASSKDRGALYSNQPQHF
DNA: TGTGCCAGCAGCAAGGACAGGGGCGCCCTATATAGCAATCAGCCCCAGCATTTT

J: TRBJ2-2
size: -
V: TRBV9
D: -
CDR3: CASSSREGVVTGELFF
DNA: TGTGCCAGCAGCTCCCGAGAGGGAGTGGTCACCGGGGAGCTGTTTTTT

J: TRBJ2-7
size: -
V: TRBV9
D: TRBD1
CDR3: CASSDDLTGNEQYF
DNA: TGTGCCAGCAGCGACGACCTGACAGGGAACGAGCAGTACTTC

J: TRBJ2-2
size: -
V: TRBV5-1
D: TRBD1
CDR3: CASSFGQGGYTGELFF
DNA: TGCGCCAGCAGCTTTGGACAGGGGGGGTACACCGGGGAGCTGTTTTTT

J: TRBJ2-1
size: -
V: TRBV2
D: TRBD2
CDR3: CASKGGSGGVDEQFF
DNA: TGTGCCAGCAAAGGGGGTAGCGGGGGTGTCGATGAGCAGTTCTTC

J: TRBJ2-1
size: once
V: TRBV2
D: TRBD2
CDR3: CASSFGTSGGRFF
DNA: TGTGCCAGCAGTTTCGGGACTAGCGGGGGGCGGTTCTTC

J: TRBJ2-5
size: -
V: TRBV5-1
D: TRBD2
CDR3: CASSLYLAGGGGETQYF
DNA: TGCGCCAGCAGCTTGTATCTAGCGGGAGGAGGGGGAGAGACCCAGTACTTC

J: TRBJ2-2
size: -
V: TRBV28
D: -
CDR3: CASSRLRSIAGELFF
DNA: TGTGCCAGCAGCCGCCTAAGGAGTATCGCCGGGGAGCTGTTTTTT

J: TRBJ2-7
size: few
V: TRBV5-5
D: TRBD2
CDR3: CASSLDLDGRINEQYF
DNA: TGTGCCAGCAGCTTGGATTTAGACGGGAGGATCAACGAGCAGTACTTC

J: TRBJ1-5
size: -
V: TRBV28
D: -
CDR3: CASSWGGRQPQHF
DNA: TGTGCCAGCAGTTGGGGGGGCAGGCAGCCCCAGCATTTT

J: TRBJ1-3
size: -
V: TRBV27
D: TRBD1
CDR3: CASSLTGVLSGNTIYF
DNA: TGTGCCAGCAGTTTGACAGGGGTCCTCTCTGGAAACACCATATATTTT

J: TRBJ2-1
size: -
V: TRBV19
D: TRBD2
CDR3: CASSIASGYNEQFF
DNA: TGTGCCAGTAGTATAGCTAGCGGCTACAATGAGCAGTTCTTC

J: TRBJ2-6
size: -
V: TRBV19
D: -
CDR3: CASSIDWSQINVLTF
DNA: TGTGCCAGTAGTATAGATTGGTCACAGATAAACGTCCTGACTTTC

J: TRBJ2-7
size: -
V: TRBV7-2
D: -
CDR3: CASSTRVVPYEQYF
DNA: TGTGCCAGCAGCACCCGGGTCGTGCCCTACGAGCAGTACTTC

J: TRBJ2-1
size: -
V: TRBV7-9
D: TRBD2
CDR3: CASSLSSGAYNEQFF
DNA: TGTGCCAGCAGCTTGAGTAGCGGGGCCTACAATGAGCAGTTCTTC

J: TRBJ1-4
size: -
V: TRBV19
D: -
CDR3: CASSPWDTGANEKLFF
DNA: TGTGCCAGTAGTCCATGGGACACCGGGGCTAATGAAAAACTGTTTTTT

J: TRBJ2-3
size: -
V: TRBV5-1
D: -
CDR3: CASSERASTDTQYF
DNA: TGCGCCAGCAGCGAGCGCGCTAGCACAGATACGCAGTATTTT

J: TRBJ2-5
size: -
V: TRBV11-2
D: -
CDR3: CASSLRGGHGETQYF
DNA: TGTGCCAGCAGCTTACGCGGGGGCCATGGAGAGACCCAGTACTTC

J: TRBJ1-1
size: once
V: TRBV27
D: TRBD1
CDR3: CASSLFPGQGNTEAFF
DNA: TGTGCCAGCAGTTTATTCCCGGGACAGGGGAACACTGAAGCTTTCTTT

J: TRBJ2-2
size: -
V: TRBV30
D: -
CDR3: CAWGRGDGELFF
DNA: TGTGCCTGGGGGAGAGGAGACGGGGAGCTGTTTTTT

J: TRBJ1-2
size: -
V: TRBV6-4
D: TRBD1
CDR3: CASSAVTGGGYTF
DNA: TGTGCCAGCAGTGCCGTCACAGGGGGCGGCTACACCTTC

J: TRBJ2-5
size: -
V: TRBV4-2
D: -
CDR3: CASSQVWENSQETQYF
DNA: TGTGCCAGCAGCCAGGTTTGGGAGAACTCGCAAGAGACCCAGTACTTC

J: TRBJ2-1
size: -
V: TRBV7-2
D: TRBD2
CDR3: CASSAQSGSPYNEQFF
DNA: TGTGCCAGCAGCGCCCAGAGCGGGAGTCCCTACAATGAGCAGTTCTTC

J: TRBJ2-5
size: -
V: TRBV5-1
D: TRBD2
CDR3: CASSTGGLGETQYF
DNA: TGCGCCAGCAGTACGGGGGGGCTGGGAGAGACCCAGTACTTC

J: TRBJ2-1
size: -
V: TRBV4-2
D: TRBD2
CDR3: CASSQLGGVGYNEQFF
DNA: TGTGCCAGCAGCCAACTTGGGGGGGTGGGGTACAATGAGCAGTTCTTC

J: TRBJ2-5
size: -
V: TRBV7-9
D: -
CDR3: CASSLDNEETQYF
DNA: TGTGCCAGCAGCTTAGACAATGAAGAGACCCAGTACTTC

J: TRBJ2-7
size: -
V: TRBV7-2
D: TRBD2
CDR3: CASSYLAGNYEQYF
DNA: TGTGCCAGCAGCTATCTAGCGGGAAACTACGAGCAGTACTTC

J: TRBJ2-1
size: -
V: TRBV5-1
D: TRBD1
CDR3: CASSLGQGWGEQFF
DNA: TGCGCCAGCAGCTTAGGACAGGGTTGGGGTGAGCAGTTCTTC

J: TRBJ1-3
size: -
V: TRBV25-1
D: -
CDR3: CASNRGPGGNSGNTIYF
DNA: TGTGCCAGCAATCGGGGTCCAGGCGGCAACTCTGGAAACACCATATATTTT

J: TRBJ2-7
size: once
V: TRBV5-4
D: TRBD1
CDR3: CASSLGGQGNYEQYF
DNA: TGTGCCAGCAGCTTGGGAGGACAGGGTAACTACGAGCAGTACTTC

J: TRBJ1-6
size: -
V: TRBV21-1
D: -
CDR3: CASSKLISSPGSPHNSPLHF
DNA: TGTGCCAGCAGCAAATTAATAAGTTCTCCGGGATCTCCCCATAATTCACCCCTCCACTTT

J: TRBJ2-3
size: -
V: TRBV2
D: -
CDR3: CASILGGTDTQYF
DNA: TGTGCCAGCATCCTAGGTGGAACAGATACGCAGTATTTT

J: TRBJ2-1
size: -
V: TRBV2
D: -
CDR3: CASSESRGTYNEQFF
DNA: TGTGCCAGCAGTGAAAGTCGGGGGACCTACAATGAGCAGTTCTTC

J: TRBJ2-2
size: once
V: TRBV10-1
D: TRBD2
CDR3: CASRQRESAGELFF
DNA: TGCGCCAGCAGACAGCGGGAGTCAGCCGGGGAGCTGTTTTTT

J: TRBJ1-1
size: -
V: TRBV11-2
D: -
CDR3: CASSSQWGGREAFF
DNA: TGTGCCAGCAGCTCCCAATGGGGGGGCCGTGAAGCTTTCTTT

J: TRBJ1-1
size: -
V: TRBV6-5
D: -
CDR3: CASSRRTGSEAFF
DNA: TGTGCCAGCAGTCGCCGAACCGGGTCAGAAGCTTTCTTT

J: TRBJ1-1
size: -
V: TRBV5-1
D: -
CDR3: CASSSDSGPAQGIRLYTEAFF
DNA: TGCGCCAGCAGCTCAGATTCCGGTCCGGCGCAGGGGATAAGATTATACACTGAAGCTTTCTTT

J: TRBJ2-5
size: -
V: TRBV6-1
D: TRBD1
CDR3: CASSWDRGRQETQYF
DNA: TGTGCCAGCAGCTGGGACAGGGGACGGCAAGAGACCCAGTACTTC

J: TRBJ2-3
size: -
V: TRBV30
D: -
CDR3: CAWNPAPHTDTQYF
DNA: TGTGCCTGGAACCCAGCGCCTCACACAGATACGCAGTATTTT

J: TRBJ1-3
size: -
V: TRBV28
D: -
CDR3: CASSLEALSGNTIYF
DNA: TGTGCCAGCAGTTTAGAAGCCCTCTCTGGAAACACCATATATTTT

J: TRBJ2-7
size: -
V: TRBV19
D: TRBD1
CDR3: CASSSQGAASYEQYF
DNA: TGTGCCAGTAGTTCACAGGGGGCCGCCTCCTACGAGCAGTACTTC

J: TRBJ1-5
size: -
V: TRBV5-1
D: -
CDR3: CASSPDSGYSNQPQHF
DNA: TGCGCCAGCAGCCCGGACAGTGGGTATAGCAATCAGCCCCAGCATTTT